Presented here are 29 T cell receptor beta chains from one specimen sequenced in a study of cytomegalovirus exposure and HLA in healthy donors. The primer mix had 60 Vbeta and 13 Jbeta primers. Method: immunoSEQ multiplex PCR; TCRdb's copy keeps in-frame clones and lacks some. Of fewer than 250,000 clones listed, roughly three quarters are singletons. The sample taken for sequencing was PBMCs. These receptors were obtained from a woman aged 18-29 years in good health and CMV-seronegative.

Only one count was recorded for this clone. The chain's CDR3 is CASSDRGKAENTEAFF. The CDR3 DNA reads TGTGCCAGCAGTGATCGGGGGAAGGCAGAGAACACTGAAGCTTTCTTT. The chain combines TRBV6-1 with TRBJ1-1; weak D call: TRBD1 (5 bases). V lost 3 bases and J lost 1, with 15 bases in between. CDR1 is MNHNS, CDR2 SASEGT, per germline. The length of the CDR3 is 16 residues.

The V and J genes are TRBV7-9 and TRBJ2-5; TRBD1 agrees at 10 bases. Germline V gene lookup returns CDR1 SEHNR and CDR2 FQNEAQ (reference sequence). The CDR3 sequence is 16 residues long. The V segment lost 2 bases and the J segment 1 base; nucleotides outside the gene matches: 4. CDR3 in DNA: TGTGCCAGCAGCTTAACCGGGACAGGGGCCCAAGAGACCCAGTACTTC. Translating it yields CASSLTGTGAQETQYF.

The CDR3 loop reads CASSVRGNQPQHF. The CDR3 bases are TGTGCCAGCAGCGTCCGAGGCAATCAGCCCCAGCATTTT. The chain is built from TRBV7-2 and TRBJ1-5; no clear D gene. There are 13 residues in the CDR3. Germline CDR1 is SGHTA and CDR2 is FQGNSA. V lost 5 bases and J lost 2, with 7 bases in between.

This chain connects TRBV19 to TRBJ2-1; 10 positions agree with TRBD1. The CDR3 covers 16 residues. Unmatched junction bases numbered 4, after V lost 1 base and J lost 4 bases. Germline lookup yields CDR1 LNHDA and CDR2 SQIVND (reference sequence). The CDR3 coding sequence is TGTGCCAGTAGTATAGGATGGACAGGGGGGTACAATGAGCAGTTCTTC. Translated, it gives CASSIGWTGGYNEQFF.

In nucleotides, the CDR3 is TGCGCCAGCAGCTTGAGGAGCGGCGAGCGATCCTACAATGAGCAGTTCTTC. Its protein is CASSLRSGERSYNEQFF. The chain carries TRBV5-1 and TRBJ2-1; tentatively, D is TRBD2 (5 bases). Germline V gives CDR1 SGHRS, CDR2 YFSETQ. CDR3 size: 17 residues. V gave up 1 base and J gave up 1 base, with 15 bases separating them.

The chain links TRBV6-5 to TRBJ2-7; the match to TRBD2 covers 9 bases. The CDR3 spans 14 residues. V lost 5 bases and J lost 0; bases outside the gene matches: 2. Germline-derived CDR1 and CDR2 are MNHEY and SVGAGI. This CDR3 reads CASSRSGSSYEQYF. For the CDR3, the DNA is TGTGCCAGCAGTCGTAGCGGGAGCTCCTACGAGCAGTACTTC.

The rearrangement links TRBV6-1 to TRBJ2-5; 12 positions agree with TRBD2. V was clipped by 8 bases and J by 5 bases; unmatched bases: 6. The CDR3 extends over 14 amino acids. Germline values: CDR1 MNHNS, CDR2 SASEGT. The CDR3 reads CASLAGGQGETQYF. The CDR3 DNA reads TGTGCCAGCCTAGCGGGGGGGCAGGGGGAGACCCAGTACTTC.

This clone was counted between two and nine times. The chain carries TRBV27 and TRBJ2-1, with no clear D. The germline gives CDR1 MNHEY, CDR2 SMNVEV (reference sequence). This CDR3 has 15 amino acids. V lost 0 bases to trimming and J lost 0 bases, with 6 bases between them. The CDR3 bases are TGTGCCAGCAGTTTATCAGCTACCTCCTACAATGAGCAGTTCTTC. The encoded protein is CASSLSATSYNEQFF.

This clone was counted once. The chain couples TRBV2 to TRBJ2-2, with 13 nucleotides matching TRBD2. The CDR3 consists of 18 residues. J was trimmed by 1 base and V by 6 bases; bases with no gene match: 8. Germline lookup yields CDR1 SNHLY and CDR2 FYNNEI. The CDR3 nucleotides are TGTGCCAGCAGCCACGGACTAGCGGGAGTCGGGAACACCGGGGAGCTGTTTTTT. Residues: CASSHGLAGVGNTGELFF.

The J gene is TRBJ2-5, the V gene TRBV7-7, with 8 bases matching TRBD1. There are 15 residues in the CDR3. Germline V CDR1 and CDR2: SSHAT, FNYEAQ (reference sequence). Trimming cost V 5 bases and J 2 bases; bases outside gene matches: 7. Here the CDR3 reads CASSLVGQGQETQYF. The CDR3 coding sequence is TGTGCCAGCAGCCTCGTAGGACAGGGACAAGAGACCCAGTACTTC.

The V gene is TRBV29-1, the J gene TRBJ1-1; no clear D. The germline gives CDR1 SQVTM, CDR2 ANQGSEA. V was clipped by 5 bases and J by 3 bases, with 4 bases between them. The CDR3 has 10 amino acids. The DNA for the CDR3 is TGCAGCGTTCTCTACACTGAAGCTTTCTTT. Translated, it gives CSVLYTEAFF.

This clone turned up a few times. This rearrangement joins TRBV4-3 to TRBJ1-1; D not resolved. V was pared by 0 bases and J by 0 bases, with 5 bases between. This CDR3 is 14 amino acids long. Germline assignment: CDR1 LGHNA and CDR2 YSLEER. The CDR3 reads CASSQDSMNTEAFF. In nucleotides, the CDR3 is TGCGCCAGCAGCCAAGATTCCATGAACACTGAAGCTTTCTTT.

J is TRBJ1-1 and V is TRBV2, with 9 bases fitting TRBD1. CDR3 size: 14 residues. J lost 1 base, V lost 7 bases, and 4 bases had no gene match. CDR1 SNHLY and CDR2 FYNNEI come from the germline V gene. In DNA form, the CDR3 reads TGTGCCAGCATGACAGGGGGAAAGAACACTGAAGCTTTCTTT. Protein: CASMTGGKNTEAFF.

The rearrangement joins TRBV19 to TRBJ2-7; 8 positions agree with TRBD1. The CDR3 covers 15 residues. Germline CDR1 is LNHDA and CDR2 is SQIVND (reference sequence). V lost 4 bases, J lost 6 bases, and 11 bases stayed unmatched. The CDR3, as DNA: TGTGCCAGTAGTACGGCGGGACAGGTATTGGGCGAGCAGTACTTC. Translation: CASSTAGQVLGEQYF.

The V call is TRBV30, the J call TRBJ1-6; possible D gene TRBD1, 5 bases. Per germline, CDR1 GTSNPN and CDR2 SVGIG (reference sequence). Trimming stripped 3 bases from V and 4 bases from J, with 7 bases between. The CDR3 has 13 amino acids. The CDR3 loop is CAWRQAYNSPLHF. As DNA, the CDR3 is TGTGCCTGGAGACAGGCTTATAATTCACCCCTCCACTTT.

The rearrangement uses TRBV6-5 and TRBJ2-3; D ambiguous. This CDR3 is 14 amino acids long. Germline V gene lookup returns CDR1 MNHEY and CDR2 SVGAGI. V lost 6 bases and J lost 1, with 11 bases in between. CDR3 loop: CASRLITGTDTQYF. The CDR3 bases are TGTGCCAGCAGGCTTATTACTGGCACAGATACGCAGTATTTT.

This chain connects TRBV29-1 to TRBJ1-2; D call uncertain. Trimming left V 1 base short and J 4 bases short, with 13 bases between. Germline V gene sequence: CDR1 SQVTM, CDR2 ANQGSEA. This CDR3 is built from 14 residues. The CDR3 loop is CSVEAPQARYGYTF. In DNA form, the CDR3 reads TGCAGCGTTGAAGCGCCGCAGGCCCGCTATGGCTACACCTTC.

The chain has TRBV27 and TRBJ1-5, with D perhaps TRBD1 (5 bases). Per germline, CDR1 MNHEY and CDR2 SMNVEV (reference sequence). The CDR3 spans 13 residues. Trimming took 5 bases from V and 1 from J, leaving 6 bases between them. The CDR3 here is CASSRGSNQPQHF. DNA for the CDR3: TGTGCCAGCAGTCGGGGGAGCAATCAGCCCCAGCATTTT.

This clone was observed once. This rearrangement joins TRBV6-1 to TRBJ2-7, with TRBD1 matching 8 bases. This CDR3 comprises 15 residues. Germline CDR1 and CDR2: MNHNS and SASEGT. Trimming took 6 bases from V and 5 from J; bases not matched to a gene: 12. This CDR3 reads CASSARDRMPNEQYF. CDR3 bases: TGTGCCAGCAGCGCTCGGGACAGGATGCCTAACGAGCAGTACTTC.

The gene calls are TRBV6-5 and TRBJ2-5, with TRBD1 matching 9 bases. The CDR3 has 14 residues. CDR1 is MNHEY, CDR2 SVGAGI, per germline. Losses at the gene ends were 4 bases for V and 5 bases for J; bases not matched to a gene: 5. The CDR3 bases are TGTGCCAGCAGTTCCCACAGGGGGCGGGAGACCCAGTACTTC. Protein sequence: CASSSHRGRETQYF.

The chain carries TRBV7-2 and TRBJ2-7; 7 nucleotides agree with TRBD2. The CDR3 runs 15 residues. From germline, CDR1 is SGHTA and CDR2 FQGNSA. J lost 7 bases, V lost 2 bases, and 11 bases had no gene match. DNA for the CDR3: TGTGCCAGCAGCTTACTAGAGGGAGGGCCAGGGGAGCAGTACTTC. This translates into CASSLLEGGPGEQYF.

Remarks on this clone: This sample also contains other DNA sequences that code for the same CDR3. V is TRBV9 and J is TRBJ1-1; 7 bases fit TRBD1. Trimming at V came to 2 bases and at J to 5 bases, leaving 3 bases not matched to a gene. CDR1 SGDLS and CDR2 YYNGEE come from the germline V gene. There are 13 residues in the CDR3. CDR3 region: CASSVGRGTEAFF. CDR3 nucleotide sequence: TGTGCCAGCAGCGTTGGCAGGGGGACTGAAGCTTTCTTT.

This clone was detected once. This chain uses TRBV15 with TRBJ2-2; maybe TRBD1 (8 bases). V lost 0 bases and J 3 bases, leaving 20 bases between the germline ends. Germline V gives CDR1 LNHNV, CDR2 YYDKDF (reference sequence). CDR3 size: 19 residues. CDR3 bases: TGTGCCACCAGCAGAGATATACAGGGGGAGGGCCGGTACACCGGGGAGCTGTTTTTT. It yields the protein CATSRDIQGEGRYTGELFF. Using reference TRBV15 and TRBJ2-2 for the parts outside the CDR3, the full variable domain is DAMVIQNPRYQVTQFGKPVTLSCSQTLNHNVMYWYQQKSSQAPKLLFHYYDKDFNNEADTPDNFQSRRPNTSFCFLDIRSPGLGDTAMYLCATSRDIQGEGRYTGELFFGEGSRLTVL.

Only one count was recorded for this clone. The V gene is TRBV5-1, the J gene TRBJ2-3; 12 bases are shared with TRBD2. Looked up from germline, CDR1 is SGHRS and CDR2 is YFSETQ. The length of the CDR3 is 15 residues. V lost 0 bases to trimming and J lost 9 bases; unmatched junction nucleotides: 5. The CDR3 protein is CASSLGGTSGLTQYF. CDR3 sequence (DNA): TGCGCCAGCAGCTTGGGCGGGACTAGCGGGCTCACGCAGTATTTT.

The chain employs TRBV4-3 and TRBJ1-6; D is unresolved. CDR1 and CDR2 from the germline V gene are LGHNA and YSLEER. The V end lost 0 bases, the J end lost 7 bases, and 10 bases lay between the germline ends. The CDR3 consists of 15 residues. This CDR3 is CASSQEHGPNSPLHF. CDR3 nucleotide sequence: TGCGCCAGCAGCCAAGAGCATGGGCCCAATTCACCCCTCCACTTT.

To note about this clone: The final CDR3 position lacks the conserved phenylalanine or tryptophan, pointing to a likely read error. The V call is TRBV5-8, the J call TRBJ1-1, with D maybe TRBD1 (6 bases). Germline V gene lookup returns CDR1 SGHTS and CDR2 YDEGEE. CDR3 length equals 12 residues. Trimming pared 6 bases from V and 5 bases from J, leaving 11 bases between. The CDR3 loop is CASKSRGTEAFL. The CDR3 DNA is TGTGCCAGCAAGAGCAGGGGAACTGAAGCTTTCCTT.

For the CDR3, the DNA is TGTGCCAGCAGCGTAGTGGCTAGCGGGAGCCCGCCGGGGGCCAAAAACATTCAGTACTTC. This gives the protein CASSVVASGSPPGAKNIQYF. The genes are TRBV9 and TRBJ2-4; 10 bases align to TRBD2. The CDR3 runs to 20 residues. Germline V gene data show CDR1 as SGDLS and CDR2 as YYNGEE. V lost 0 bases and J lost 1; bases outside the gene matches: 13. The full variable domain, in which reference TRBV9 and TRBJ2-4 provide the parts outside the CDR3, is DSGVTQTPKHLITATGQRVTLRCSPRSGDLSVYWYQQSLDQGLQFLIQYYNGEERAKGNILERFSAQQFPDLHSELNLSSLELGDSALYFCASSVVASGSPPGAKNIQYFGAGTRLSVL.

The J gene is TRBJ2-6, the V gene TRBV10-3; 9 bases are a match to TRBD1. CDR1 is ENHRY and CDR2 is SYGVKD in the germline V gene. The CDR3 extends over 18 amino acids. The V and J ends lost 4 bases and 2 bases, in that order; junction bases with no gene match: 9. CDR3 nucleotide sequence: TGTGCCATCAGTGGCCGGACAGGGGAAACTCCTGGGGCCAACGTCCTGACTTTC. Amino acid sequence: CAISGRTGETPGANVLTF.

The V gene is TRBV2, the J gene TRBJ2-7; 11 positions agree with TRBD1. The CDR3 sequence is 14 residues long. CDR1 and CDR2 (germline): SNHLY, FYNNEI. V trimming: 10 bases; J trimming: 0 bases; junction bases outside the gene matches: 5. This CDR3 reads CATEGTGGSYEQYF. CDR3 nucleotide sequence: TGTGCCACCGAAGGGACAGGGGGCTCCTACGAGCAGTACTTC. Full variable domain (missing parts from reference TRBV2 and TRBJ2-7): EPEVTQTPSHQVTQMGQEVILRCVPISNHLYFYWYRQILGQKVEFLVSFYNNEISEKSEIFDDQFSVERPDGSNFTLKIRSTKLEDSAMYFCATEGTGGSYEQYFGPGTRLTVT.